This is a list of T cell receptor beta chains from one sample in a study of blood T cell repertoires in COVID-19. Method: immunoSEQ multiplex PCR; TCRdb's copy keeps in-frame clones and lacks some. Of 350,000 to 550,000 clones listed, approximately 90% are singletons. Sequences were obtained from PBMCs or T cells enriched from blood (not recorded which). The receptor source for this set is a man aged 30-40 years who had recovered from COVID-19. The CDR3 runs from the conserved cysteine through the conserved F or W. A D gene is named only where the DNA matches it firmly. A row's size may be missing; if present it is once, few, many or a size class.

d_call: TRBD2; v_call: TRBV11-3; j_call: TRBJ2-1; clone_size: once; cdr3_aa: CASSLASLAGVINEQFF; cdr3_nt: TGTGCCAGCAGCTTAGCTAGTCTAGCGGGAGTTATCAATGAGCAGTTCTTC
d_call: TRBD2; v_call: TRBV15; j_call: TRBJ2-1; clone_size: .; cdr3_aa: CATSRKYGLAGSERCQFF; cdr3_nt: TGTGCCACCAGCAGAAAATATGGACTAGCGGGTTCGGAGAGATGCCAATTCTTC
d_call: .; v_call: TRBV18; j_call: TRBJ1-4; clone_size: .; cdr3_aa: CASSPLEGGEKLFF; cdr3_nt: TGTGCCAGCTCACCACTGGAGGGCGGTGAAAAACTGTTTTTT
d_call: TRBD1; v_call: TRBV5-4; j_call: TRBJ2-2; clone_size: .; cdr3_aa: CASSQGQGAIGTGELFF; cdr3_nt: TGTGCCAGCAGCCAGGGACAGGGGGCTATTGGCACCGGGGAGCTGTTTTTT
d_call: TRBD1; v_call: TRBV3-1/TRBV3-2; j_call: TRBJ1-6; clone_size: once; cdr3_aa: CASSPRDRGSSPLHF; cdr3_nt: TGTGCCAGCAGCCCCCGTGACAGGGGAAGTTCACCCCTCCACTTT
d_call: .; v_call: TRBV12-3/TRBV12-4; j_call: TRBJ2-1; clone_size: .; cdr3_aa: CASSGDNGSEQFF; cdr3_nt: TGTGCCAGCAGTGGTGACAATGGCAGTGAGCAGTTCTTC
d_call: .; v_call: TRBV7-9; j_call: TRBJ2-3; clone_size: .; cdr3_aa: CASSRQLITDTQYF; cdr3_nt: TGTGCCAGCAGCCGACAGCTCATAACAGATACGCAGTATTTT
d_call: TRBD2; v_call: TRBV7-2; j_call: TRBJ2-1; clone_size: .; cdr3_aa: CASSLGPASGRGNEQFF; cdr3_nt: TGTGCCAGCAGCTTAGGACCTGCTAGCGGGAGGGGTAATGAGCAGTTCTTC
d_call: TRBD2; v_call: TRBV11-2; j_call: TRBJ2-1; clone_size: .; cdr3_aa: CASSIRTSLVDEQFF; cdr3_nt: TGTGCCAGCAGCATCAGGACTAGCCTGGTCGACGAGCAGTTCTTC
d_call: .; v_call: TRBV5-6; j_call: TRBJ2-3; clone_size: .; cdr3_aa: CASSLLAGSTDTQYF; cdr3_nt: TGTGCCAGCAGCTTGCTGGCGGGTAGCACAGATACGCAGTATTTT
d_call: .; v_call: TRBV7-9; j_call: TRBJ1-5; clone_size: .; cdr3_aa: CASSLVGQGSNQPQHF; cdr3_nt: TGTGCCAGCAGCTTAGTCGGTCAGGGCTCCAATCAGCCCCAGCATTTT
d_call: TRBD2; v_call: TRBV10-3; j_call: TRBJ2-2; clone_size: .; cdr3_aa: CAISGAAGGGTGELFF; cdr3_nt: TGTGCCATCAGTGGGGCAGCGGGAGGTGGCACCGGGGAGCTGTTTTTT
d_call: .; v_call: TRBV19; j_call: TRBJ1-5; clone_size: .; cdr3_aa: CASSERSYSGQPQHF; cdr3_nt: TGTGCCAGTAGCGAACGATCTTATAGCGGTCAGCCCCAGCATTTT
d_call: .; v_call: TRBV10-3; j_call: TRBJ1-2; clone_size: .; cdr3_aa: CASKDRRDGYTF; cdr3_nt: TGTGCCAGCAAGGACAGACGAGATGGCTACACCTTC
d_call: TRBD1; v_call: TRBV23-1; j_call: TRBJ1-1; clone_size: .; cdr3_aa: CASSNERTGDMNTEAFF; cdr3_nt: TGCGCCAGCAGTAATGAGAGGACAGGGGATATGAACACTGAAGCTTTCTTT
d_call: .; v_call: TRBV28; j_call: TRBJ1-2; clone_size: .; cdr3_aa: CASREEGGNYGYTF; cdr3_nt: TGTGCCAGCAGAGAAGAGGGGGGGAACTATGGCTACACCTTC
d_call: TRBD1; v_call: TRBV2; j_call: TRBJ1-4; clone_size: .; cdr3_aa: CASRDSINEKLFF; cdr3_nt: TGTGCCAGTCGGGACAGCATTAATGAAAAACTGTTTTTT
d_call: TRBD2; v_call: TRBV5-1; j_call: TRBJ2-3; clone_size: .; cdr3_aa: CASRELAEDTQYF; cdr3_nt: TGCGCCAGCAGGGAGCTAGCGGAAGATACGCAGTATTTT
d_call: TRBD1; v_call: TRBV4-1; j_call: TRBJ2-3; clone_size: .; cdr3_aa: CASSQETGGNTDTQYF; cdr3_nt: TGCGCCAGCAGCCAAGAGACAGGGGGAAACACAGATACGCAGTATTTT
d_call: .; v_call: TRBV20-1; j_call: TRBJ1-2; clone_size: .; cdr3_aa: CSASNGEMNGYTF; cdr3_nt: TGCAGTGCTAGTAATGGGGAGATGAATGGCTACACCTTC
d_call: TRBD2; v_call: TRBV5-1; j_call: TRBJ2-7; clone_size: .; cdr3_aa: CASSFSGSGYEQYF; cdr3_nt: TGCGCCAGCAGCTTCAGCGGGAGCGGCTACGAGCAGTACTTC
d_call: TRBD1; v_call: TRBV5-4; j_call: TRBJ2-7; clone_size: .; cdr3_aa: CASSLNRGSPYEQYF; cdr3_nt: TGTGCCAGCAGCTTGAACAGGGGAAGTCCCTACGAGCAGTACTTC
d_call: TRBD1; v_call: TRBV15; j_call: TRBJ1-4; clone_size: .; cdr3_aa: CATSRSDRGTEKLFF; cdr3_nt: TGTGCCACCAGCAGATCCGACAGGGGTACAGAAAAACTGTTTTTT
d_call: TRBD2; v_call: TRBV27; j_call: TRBJ2-1; clone_size: .; cdr3_aa: CASSGLAYVNEQFF; cdr3_nt: TGTGCCAGCTCGGGACTAGCCTATGTCAATGAGCAGTTCTTC
d_call: TRBD1; v_call: TRBV18; j_call: TRBJ1-5; clone_size: .; cdr3_aa: CASSLGTVGQPQHF; cdr3_nt: TGTGCCAGCTCACTTGGGACAGTAGGTCAGCCCCAGCATTTT
d_call: TRBD1; v_call: TRBV6-5; j_call: TRBJ2-1; clone_size: .; cdr3_aa: CASSSRQGAINEQFF; cdr3_nt: TGTGCCAGCAGCTCCAGACAGGGGGCAATCAATGAGCAGTTCTTC
d_call: .; v_call: TRBV6-5; j_call: TRBJ2-7; clone_size: .; cdr3_aa: CASSYRHPTHEQYF; cdr3_nt: TGTGCCAGCAGTTACAGACACCCAACCCACGAGCAGTACTTC
d_call: .; v_call: TRBV6-5; j_call: TRBJ2-2; clone_size: .; cdr3_aa: CASSYVASDSPGELFF; cdr3_nt: TGTGCCAGCAGTTACGTTGCTAGCGATAGTCCCGGGGAGCTGTTTTTT
d_call: .; v_call: TRBV3-1/TRBV3-2; j_call: TRBJ1-1; clone_size: once; cdr3_aa: CASSQGGDTEAFF; cdr3_nt: TGTGCCAGCAGCCAGGGAGGTGACACTGAAGCTTTCTTT
d_call: TRBD1; v_call: TRBV18; j_call: TRBJ1-3; clone_size: .; cdr3_aa: CASSPVQGGSGNTIYF; cdr3_nt: TGTGCCAGCTCTCCCGTGCAGGGGGGCTCTGGAAACACCATATATTTT
d_call: .; v_call: TRBV19; j_call: TRBJ2-4; clone_size: .; cdr3_aa: CASSLPGQGNIQYF; cdr3_nt: TGTGCCAGTAGCCTACCAGGACAAGGAAACATTCAGTACTTC
d_call: .; v_call: TRBV28; j_call: TRBJ2-1; clone_size: .; cdr3_aa: CASSSPLEVPSYNEQFF; cdr3_nt: TGTGCCAGCAGTTCACCCCTTGAGGTCCCCTCCTACAATGAGCAGTTCTTC
d_call: .; v_call: TRBV28; j_call: TRBJ2-7; clone_size: .; cdr3_aa: CASRGGLSYEQYF; cdr3_nt: TGTGCCAGTCGAGGTGGTCTCTCCTACGAGCAGTACTTC
d_call: TRBD1; v_call: TRBV4-1; j_call: TRBJ1-4; clone_size: .; cdr3_aa: CASSQEPGGEKLFF; cdr3_nt: TGCGCCAGCAGCCAAGAGCCAGGGGGGGAAAAACTGTTTTTT
d_call: .; v_call: TRBV10-2; j_call: TRBJ1-5; clone_size: .; cdr3_aa: CASSEWGGGDQPQHF; cdr3_nt: TGCGCCAGCAGTGAGTGGGGGGGCGGCGATCAGCCCCAGCATTTT
d_call: .; v_call: TRBV7-3; j_call: TRBJ1-3; clone_size: few; cdr3_aa: CASSLTASGNTIYF; cdr3_nt: TGTGCCAGCAGCCTAACCGCGTCTGGAAACACCATATATTTT
d_call: .; v_call: TRBV12-3/TRBV12-4; j_call: TRBJ2-1; clone_size: .; cdr3_aa: CASSFELGNEQFF; cdr3_nt: TGTGCCAGCAGTTTCGAACTCGGCAATGAGCAGTTCTTC
d_call: .; v_call: TRBV27; j_call: TRBJ1-3; clone_size: once; cdr3_aa: CASKSAGWGNTIYF; cdr3_nt: TGTGCCAGCAAGTCCGCGGGATGGGGAAACACCATATATTTT
d_call: .; v_call: TRBV18; j_call: TRBJ1-2; clone_size: .; cdr3_aa: CASSPNLGGEGYTF; cdr3_nt: TGTGCCAGCTCACCCAATTTGGGGGGTGAAGGCTACACCTTC
d_call: TRBD1; v_call: TRBV6-5; j_call: TRBJ1-2; clone_size: once; cdr3_aa: CASSYTQGAYGYTF; cdr3_nt: TGTGCCAGCAGTTACACGCAGGGGGCGTATGGCTACACCTTC
d_call: .; v_call: TRBV6-5; j_call: TRBJ1-1; clone_size: .; cdr3_aa: CASTRSRDTEAFF; cdr3_nt: TGTGCCAGCACCAGGAGCAGGGACACTGAAGCTTTCTTT
d_call: TRBD2; v_call: TRBV11-3; j_call: TRBJ2-1; clone_size: .; cdr3_aa: CASSLDGGTSGSLAYNEQFF; cdr3_nt: TGTGCCAGCAGCTTAGATGGGGGGACTAGCGGGAGTCTCGCCTACAATGAGCAGTTCTTC